Given below is one T cell receptor (beta chain) in context. Original processing notes: Estimation of nucleated cell counts relied on the amplification of reference gene primers. The protocol was immunoSEQ multiplex PCR, while the TCRdb copy is restricted to in-frame clones and leaves out a portion. D and trimming come from the DNA, and the V and J calls and clone size come from that table. The sample carries approximately 170,000 clones, roughly 88% recorded once. Patients from Seattle were sampled longitudinally, starting during active infection. CDR3 length: 16 amino acids. The germline V gene has CDR1 SGDLS and CDR2 YYNGEE. V was clipped by 5 bases and J by 4 bases, with 21 bases between them. The record originates from a study of blood T cell repertoires in COVID-19.

The TCR originated in a man of 80 years or more with COVID-19, enrolled during active disease. Sequences were obtained from peripheral blood. The rearrangement links TRBV9 to TRBJ1-2, with a tentative D call TRBD1 (5 bases). DNA of the CDR3: TGTGCCAGCAGTGACCCCCGGGGGGGGTGGGCCTATGGCTACACCTTC. It translates to CASSDPRGGWAYGYTF.